This T cell receptor (beta chain) is from a study of CD4+ T cells in melanoma. TCRdb's copy holds only in-frame clones and misses some; the assay was immunoSEQ multiplex PCR. The sample has some 14,000 clones, 80% to 85% seen once. Germline V gene lookup returns CDR1 SGHDT and CDR2 YYEEEE. CDR3 length: 17 amino acids. Germline trimming cut 0 bases from V and 4 bases from J; bases unmatched to any gene: 10. The sequencing sample was made of cells from a culture (not recorded whether cultured in vitro). The receptor was derived from a human donor with melanoma. The V and J genes are TRBV5-6 and TRBJ1-5; TRBD1 matches 7 bases. The CDR3 spells CASSLGGRGYRNQPQHF. The CDR3 DNA is TGTGCCAGCAGCTTGGGTGGCAGGGGGTATCGGAATCAGCCCCAGCATTTT.